The present T cell receptor beta chain was sequenced within a study of T cell responses to AZD1222 COVID-19 vaccine. Overall study results and limits: Mapped onto spike, vaccine-associated CD4 TCRs spanned it and were dominant at 160-218 and 743-854. The sample set comprised mostly white British donors with more females, and clonal diversity was possibly underestimated.

In the case of this clone: What it recognizes is unknown.

Profiled with immunoSEQ multiplex PCR; TCRdb holds only in-frame clones, not every one. The table lists fewer than 85,000 clones, about 87% of them singletons. The CDR3 sequence is 17 residues long. Germline V CDR1 and CDR2: MNHEY, SVGEGT. Trimming took 2 bases from V and 1 from J; bases not matched to a gene: 5. This TCR was sampled from an adult in good health. The chain links TRBV6-2 or TRBV6-3 to TRBJ2-3, with TRBD2 matching 11 bases. This sample comprised peripheral blood, obtained on day 0 of AZD1222 vaccination. The CDR3 nucleotides are TGTGCCAGCAGTTACCTCCTACTAGCGGGGGGCACAGATACGCAGTATTTT. Its protein is CASSYLLLAGGTDTQYF.